The table lists the clone carrying this T cell receptor (beta chain) with many counts. What it binds is unknown. This record belongs to a study of T cells in Graves' hyperthyroidism and ophthalmopathy. Study-level findings and limits: Blood also showed most of the thyroid clonotypes that were expanded above 0.001.

Diagnosis rested on symptoms, serum thyroxine and TRAb, thyroid ultrasound, and orbital computed tomography. PBMCs stemmed from more than 7.5 ml fresh peripheral blood. The CDR3 loop spans 15 amino acids. Germline V gene sequence: CDR1 MDHEN, CDR2 SYDVKM. V trimming: 9 bases; J trimming: 6 bases; junction bases outside the gene matches: 15. TCR beta CDR3 regions were amplified from RNA. RT-PCR in the first round (using the HTBI primer set) targeted the TCR CDR3. TCRdb re-derived calls from the multiplex PCR reads in MiXCR, one entry per CDR3 protein. This sample has approximately 400,000 distinct CDR3 sequences, with 14% to 15% found just once.

Sample: blood. The source of this sequence is a woman aged 25 to 39 with Graves' hyperthyroidism. This chain uses TRBV28 with TRBJ2-7, with 9 positions matching TRBD1. This CDR3 reads CASGGQGRIYPEQYF. CDR3 sequence (DNA): TGTGCCAGTGGGGGACAGGGACGAATTTACCCCGAGCAGTACTTC. Full variable domain (rest looked up from reference TRBV28 and TRBJ2-7): DVKVTQSSRYLVKRTGEKVFLECVQDMDHENMFWYRQDPGLGLRLIYFSYDVKMKEKGDIPEGYSVSREKKERFSLILESASTNQTSMYLCASGGQGRIYPEQYFGPGTRLTVT.